A selection of T cell receptor beta chains follows, all from one sample in a study of graft-versus-host responses after intestinal transplantation. Their cognate antigens are unknown. Generated by immunoSEQ multiplex PCR, the TCRdb table keeps only in-frame clones and is missing some. This table has tens of thousands of clones, 75% to 90% appearing once. The sample was unstimulated CD4+ T cells sorted from spleen or lymph node cells, taken before intestinal transplant. Every receptor here comes from a human donor who received an intestinal transplant. CDR3s include the opening cysteine and the closing phenylalanine or tryptophan. Fields, in order: D gene, V gene, J gene, clone size, CDR3 protein, CDR3 DNA. A D gene is named only where the DNA matches it firmly. Rows give clone size only sometimes, using once, few, many, or a class for an expanded clone.

D: TRBD2; V: TRBV5-1; J: TRBJ2-5; size: -; CDR3: CASSDRTSGGLWETQYF; DNA: TGCGCCAGCAGCGACAGGACTAGCGGGGGCCTTTGGGAGACCCAGTACTTC
D: TRBD1; V: TRBV10-3; J: TRBJ1-2; size: -; CDR3: CAISFDQGANYGYTF; DNA: TGTGCCATCAGCTTCGACCAGGGGGCTAACTATGGCTACACCTTC
D: -; V: TRBV5-1; J: TRBJ1-1; size: -; CDR3: CASSTDGGNTEAFF; DNA: TGCGCCAGCAGCACGGACGGGGGGAACACTGAAGCTTTCTTT
D: -; V: TRBV27; J: TRBJ2-7; size: few; CDR3: CASSGSGSQYF; DNA: TGTGCCAGCAGCGGCTCCGGGTCCCAGTACTTC
D: TRBD2; V: TRBV6-5; J: TRBJ2-7; size: -; CDR3: CASSYSASGDYEQYF; DNA: TGTGCCAGCAGTTACTCGGCTAGCGGGGACTACGAGCAGTACTTC
D: -; V: TRBV5-1; J: TRBJ1-2; size: -; CDR3: CASRLVTSSYGYTF; DNA: TGCGCCAGCAGACTCGTGACAAGTAGCTATGGCTACACCTTC
D: TRBD1; V: TRBV6-6; J: TRBJ1-4; size: -; CDR3: CASSTGGGNPEKLFF; DNA: TGTGCCAGCAGCACAGGGGGGGGGAATCCTGAAAAACTGTTTTTT
D: -; V: TRBV4-1; J: TRBJ2-5; size: once; CDR3: CASSQDQAGRGNGETQYF; DNA: TGCGCCAGCAGCCAAGATCAGGCCGGGCGGGGTAACGGAGAGACCCAGTACTTC
D: TRBD2; V: TRBV7-2; J: TRBJ2-1; size: once; CDR3: CASSTTGTSWGGEQFF; DNA: TGTGCCAGCAGCACCACCGGGACTAGCTGGGGGGGTGAGCAGTTCTTC
D: TRBD1; V: TRBV28; J: TRBJ1-4; size: -; CDR3: CASSLVQGVEKLFF; DNA: TGTGCCAGCAGTTTGGTCCAGGGGGTTGAAAAACTGTTTTTT
D: -; V: TRBV9; J: TRBJ1-1; size: -; CDR3: CASSVGPSLPQAFF; DNA: TGTGCCAGCAGCGTAGGGCCCTCATTGCCCCAAGCTTTCTTT
D: -; V: TRBV7-8; J: TRBJ1-6; size: -; CDR3: CASSFRTGDRSPLHF; DNA: TGTGCCAGCAGCTTCCGGACGGGGGATCGGTCACCCCTCCACTTT
D: -; V: TRBV5-6; J: TRBJ1-2; size: -; CDR3: CASSLGHRTQNYGYTF; DNA: TGTGCCAGCAGCTTGGGACACAGGACGCAGAACTATGGCTACACCTTC
D: TRBD1; V: TRBV10-3; J: TRBJ1-4; size: -; CDR3: CAISEGTGEKLFF; DNA: TGTGCCATCAGTGAGGGGACAGGTGAAAAACTGTTTTTT
D: -; V: TRBV6-5; J: TRBJ1-3; size: -; CDR3: CASSYSRGSSGNTIYF; DNA: TGTGCCAGCAGTTACTCGAGAGGGAGCTCTGGAAACACCATATATTTT
D: TRBD2; V: TRBV5-1; J: TRBJ2-5; size: -; CDR3: CASSSGLAGEETQYF; DNA: TGCGCCAGCAGCTCAGGACTAGCGGGGGAAGAGACCCAGTACTTC
D: -; V: TRBV6-9; J: TRBJ2-3; size: -; CDR3: CASSYSPSRDTQYF; DNA: TGTGCCAGCAGTTATTCGCCTAGCAGGGATACGCAGTATTTT
D: TRBD2; V: TRBV5-1; J: TRBJ2-5; size: -; CDR3: CASSLARGLAGQETQYF; DNA: TGCGCCAGCAGCTTGGCCCGCGGTCTAGCGGGGCAAGAGACCCAGTACTTC
D: -; V: TRBV25-1; J: TRBJ2-7; size: -; CDR3: CASSDLGGVSQYEQYF; DNA: TGTGCCAGCAGTGACCTGGGAGGCGTTTCCCAGTACGAGCAGTACTTC
D: -; V: TRBV11-3; J: TRBJ2-1; size: -; CDR3: CASSPGGLVNEQFF; DNA: TGTGCCAGCAGCCCCGGGGGGCTCGTGAATGAGCAGTTCTTC
D: -; V: TRBV7-3; J: TRBJ2-1; size: -; CDR3: CASSFSGGDEQFF; DNA: TGTGCCAGCAGCTTTTCAGGAGGGGATGAGCAGTTCTTC
D: -; V: TRBV6-1; J: TRBJ2-5; size: -; CDR3: CATSSGSGARETQYF; DNA: TGTGCCACCAGCAGTGGGAGCGGCGCGAGGGAGACCCAGTACTTC
D: -; V: TRBV5-1; J: TRBJ2-7; size: -; CDR3: CASRRTGLSYEQYF; DNA: TGCGCCAGCAGGCGAACAGGGCTCTCCTACGAGCAGTACTTC
D: TRBD2; V: TRBV27; J: TRBJ2-2; size: once; CDR3: CASSLRLGRATGELFF; DNA: TGTGCCAGCAGTTTACGGTTGGGGAGGGCCACCGGGGAGCTGTTTTTT
D: -; V: TRBV11-3; J: TRBJ2-7; size: -; CDR3: CASSLDPGSYEQYF; DNA: TGTGCCAGCAGCTTAGACCCAGGGTCCTACGAGCAGTACTTC
D: -; V: TRBV5-1; J: TRBJ1-5; size: -; CDR3: CASSLGRYSNQPQHF; DNA: TGCGCCAGCAGCTTGGGGAGATATAGCAATCAGCCCCAGCATTTT
D: -; V: TRBV6-1; J: TRBJ2-5; size: -; CDR3: CASSIEGGETQYF; DNA: TGTGCCAGCAGTATAGAGGGTGGGGAGACCCAGTACTTC
D: -; V: TRBV18; J: TRBJ2-2; size: -; CDR3: CASSPLRGTGELFF; DNA: TGTGCCAGCTCACCACTCAGGGGAACCGGGGAGCTGTTTTTT
D: -; V: TRBV7-3; J: TRBJ1-1; size: -; CDR3: CASSLTRNTEAFF; DNA: TGTGCCAGCAGCTTAACGAGAAACACTGAAGCTTTCTTT
D: TRBD1; V: TRBV2; J: TRBJ1-1; size: -; CDR3: CAGTGPYPGAEAFF; DNA: TGTGCCGGGACAGGCCCCTATCCGGGGGCTGAAGCTTTCTTT
D: -; V: TRBV18; J: TRBJ2-5; size: -; CDR3: CASSPPWGQVETQYF; DNA: TGTGCCAGCTCACCACCGTGGGGGCAGGTAGAGACCCAGTACTTC
D: TRBD1; V: TRBV5-1; J: TRBJ1-2; size: -; CDR3: CASSLPDRGGGYTF; DNA: TGCGCCAGCAGCTTGCCGGACAGGGGAGGAGGCTACACCTTC
D: -; V: TRBV6-1; J: TRBJ2-1; size: -; CDR3: CASTFLGTPVGEQFF; DNA: TGTGCCAGCACCTTCTTGGGGACACCGGTTGGTGAGCAGTTCTTC
D: TRBD2; V: TRBV25-1; J: TRBJ2-5; size: -; CDR3: CASSEPWGLAGTQYF; DNA: TGTGCCAGCAGTGAACCCTGGGGACTAGCTGGCACCCAGTACTTC
D: -; V: TRBV6-1; J: TRBJ1-2; size: few; CDR3: CASSEGPQNYGYTF; DNA: TGTGCCAGCAGTGAAGGTCCACAGAATTATGGCTACACCTTC
D: -; V: TRBV7-2; J: TRBJ1-1; size: -; CDR3: CASSQQRRRQAEAFF; DNA: TGTGCCAGCAGCCAACAGAGAAGGCGACAGGCTGAAGCTTTCTTT
D: -; V: TRBV2; J: TRBJ1-4; size: once; CDR3: CASYGRLINEKLFF; DNA: TGTGCCAGCTACGGCAGGCTGATTAATGAAAAACTGTTTTTT
D: -; V: TRBV7-7; J: TRBJ1-1; size: -; CDR3: CASSTNVDTEAFF; DNA: TGTGCTAGCAGCACTAATGTGGACACTGAAGCTTTCTTT
D: TRBD1; V: TRBV5-4; J: TRBJ1-1; size: -; CDR3: CASSLANRGRGNTEAFF; DNA: TGTGCCAGCAGCTTGGCAAACAGGGGGCGTGGGAACACTGAAGCTTTCTTT
D: TRBD1; V: TRBV18; J: TRBJ2-2; size: once; CDR3: CASSPLSRGLANTGELFF; DNA: TGTGCCAGCTCACCACTGTCCAGGGGGCTAGCGAACACCGGGGAGCTGTTTTTT
D: -; V: TRBV5-4; J: TRBJ2-7; size: -; CDR3: CASSLVAGVEQYF; DNA: TGTGCCAGCAGCTTGGTGGCGGGCGTCGAGCAGTACTTC
D: -; V: TRBV2; J: TRBJ2-7; size: -; CDR3: CASSAIRTHPTEQYF; DNA: TGTGCCAGCAGTGCTATCAGGACACATCCCACCGAGCAGTACTTC
D: -; V: TRBV2; J: TRBJ1-5; size: -; CDR3: CASTVDSGNQPQHF; DNA: TGTGCCAGCACCGTGGACAGCGGCAATCAGCCCCAGCATTTT
D: TRBD2; V: TRBV19; J: TRBJ2-3; size: once; CDR3: CASSIELRKSGGSDTQYF; DNA: TGTGCCAGTAGTATTGAGCTAAGGAAGAGCGGGGGCTCAGATACGCAGTATTTT
D: -; V: TRBV19; J: TRBJ1-1; size: -; CDR3: CASSIGQAEAFF; DNA: TGTGCCAGTAGTATCGGTCAGGCCGAAGCTTTCTTT
D: -; V: TRBV5-4; J: TRBJ1-4; size: few; CDR3: CASSLGATNEKLFF; DNA: TGTGCCAGCAGCTTGGGCGCGACTAATGAAAAACTGTTTTTT
D: TRBD1; V: TRBV5-1; J: TRBJ1-2; size: -; CDR3: CASSVGQNYGYTF; DNA: TGCGCCAGCAGCGTGGGACAGAACTATGGCTACACCTTC
D: -; V: TRBV10-2; J: TRBJ2-7; size: once; CDR3: CASSDEAGKLYEQYF; DNA: TGCGCCAGCAGTGATGAGGCAGGGAAGCTCTACGAGCAGTACTTC